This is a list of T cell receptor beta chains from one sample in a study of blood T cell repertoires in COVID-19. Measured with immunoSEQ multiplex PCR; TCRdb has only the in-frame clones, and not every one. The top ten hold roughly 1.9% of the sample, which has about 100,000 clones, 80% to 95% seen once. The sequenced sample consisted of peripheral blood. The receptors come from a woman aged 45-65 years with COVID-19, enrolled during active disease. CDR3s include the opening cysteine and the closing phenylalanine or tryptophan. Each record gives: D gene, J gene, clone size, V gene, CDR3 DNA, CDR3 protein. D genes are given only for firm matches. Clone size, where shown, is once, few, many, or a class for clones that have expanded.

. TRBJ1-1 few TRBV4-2 TGTGCCAGCCCGGGCACTGAAGCTTTCTTT CASPGTEAFF
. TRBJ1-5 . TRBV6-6 TGTGCCAGCATACAGGGACAAAATCAGCCCCAGCATTTT CASIQGQNQPQHF
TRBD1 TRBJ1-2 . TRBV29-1 TGCAGCGTCGGACAGGGCTGGTATGGCTACACCTTC CSVGQGWYGYTF
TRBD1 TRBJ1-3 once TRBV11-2 TGTGCCAGCAGTAGGGACAGGGGTGCTGGAAACACCATATATTTT CASSRDRGAGNTIYF
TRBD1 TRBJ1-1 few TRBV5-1 TGCGCCAGCAGCAAGACAGGGTCATTGGGAACTGAAGCTTTCTTT CASSKTGSLGTEAFF
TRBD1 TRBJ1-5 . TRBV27 TGTGCCAGCAGGGAGACAGGGTATAGCAATCAGCCCCAGCATTTT CASRETGYSNQPQHF
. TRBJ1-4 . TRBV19 TGTGCCAGTAGTATCGGGTGGGGAGGAGGAGAAAAACTGTTTTTT CASSIGWGGGEKLFF
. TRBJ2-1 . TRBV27 TGTGCCAGCAGTTTTTCGTCCTACAATGAGCAGTTCTTC CASSFSSYNEQFF
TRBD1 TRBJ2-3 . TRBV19 TGTGCCAGTAGTACAGACAGGGGCCTTGGGCTAGATACGCAGTATTTT CASSTDRGLGLDTQYF
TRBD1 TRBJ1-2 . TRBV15 TGTGCCACCAGCATTCGGACAGGGAGTGGCTACACCTTC CATSIRTGSGYTF
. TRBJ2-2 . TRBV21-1 TGTGCCAGCAGCAAGAACAGCGGGGGACTCACCGGGGAGCTGTTTTTT CASSKNSGGLTGELFF
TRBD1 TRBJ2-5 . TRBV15 TGTGCCACCAGCTACAGGGGATCAGGAGAGACCCAGTACTTC CATSYRGSGETQYF
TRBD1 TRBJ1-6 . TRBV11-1 TGTGCCAGCAGCCCAACAGGGGGCGGTTCACCCCTCCACTTT CASSPTGGGSPLHF
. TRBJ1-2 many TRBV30 TGTGCCTGGAGTGTAGAACAGTTTGAAGGCTACACCTTC CAWSVEQFEGYTF
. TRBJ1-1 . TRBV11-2 TGTGCCAGCAGCCCTGGGTCCGGGGCTTTCTTT CASSPGSGAFF
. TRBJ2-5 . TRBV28 TGTGCCAGCACCTCGTCGAGCGGTAACCAAGAGACCCAGTACTTC CASTSSSGNQETQYF
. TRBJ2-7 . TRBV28 TGTGCCAGCAGTCCCCTCCGGGGTACGGCCAGCGAGCAGTACTTC CASSPLRGTASEQYF
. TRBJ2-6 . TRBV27 TGTGCCAGCAGTTTACTGACAACTCTATCTGGGGCCAACGTCCTGACTTTC CASSLLTTLSGANVLTF
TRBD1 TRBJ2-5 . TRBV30 TGTGCCTGGGGGACAGAGGAGACCCAGTACTTC CAWGTEETQYF
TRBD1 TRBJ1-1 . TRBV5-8 TGTGCCAGCAGCTTAGGACAGGGGGCTGCCACTGAAGCTTTCTTT CASSLGQGAATEAFF
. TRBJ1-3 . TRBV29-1 TGCAGCGTTGAAGCGGGTTTGTGGGGAAACACCATATATTTT CSVEAGLWGNTIYF
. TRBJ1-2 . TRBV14 TGTGCCAGCAGCCCAAGTCGGGGAACAACTAACTATGGCTACACCTTC CASSPSRGTTNYGYTF
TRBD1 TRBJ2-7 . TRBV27 TGTGCCAGCAGTTTTGGACAGGCGTACGAGCAGTACTTC CASSFGQAYEQYF
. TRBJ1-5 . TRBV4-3 TGCGCCAGCAGCCAAGGTGCGGAGTTGGAGCCCCAGCATTTT CASSQGAELEPQHF
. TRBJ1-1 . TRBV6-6 TGTGCCAGCAGAGTACGGGTGAACACTGAAGCTTTCTTT CASRVRVNTEAFF
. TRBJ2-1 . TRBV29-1 TGCAGCGTCTTCGACTGGGGCTCTTCCCTCATCAATGAGCAGTTCTTC CSVFDWGSSLINEQFF
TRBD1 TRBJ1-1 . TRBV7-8 TGTGCCAGCAGCCTACAGGGGGCAAACACTGAAGCTTTCTTT CASSLQGANTEAFF
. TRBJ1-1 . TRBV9 TGTGCCAGCAGCGCGGAGGGCACTGAAGCTTTCTTT CASSAEGTEAFF
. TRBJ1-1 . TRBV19 TGTGCCAGTATATCGACCCCATACAGGGAGAACACTGAAGCTTTCTTT CASISTPYRENTEAFF
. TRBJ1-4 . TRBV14 TGTGCCAGCAGCCAAATTTCCACTGCAACTAATGAAAAACTGTTTTTT CASSQISTATNEKLFF
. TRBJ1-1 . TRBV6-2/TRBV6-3 TGTGCCAGCAGTTACGCTAGACAGGCAATTGAAGCTTTCTTT CASSYARQAIEAFF
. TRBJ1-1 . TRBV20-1 TGCAGTGCTACCGAGTACACTGAAGCTTTCTTT CSATEYTEAFF
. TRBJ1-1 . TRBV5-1 TGCGCCAGCAGCTGGCTGACAGGGAACACTGAAGCTTTCTTT CASSWLTGNTEAFF
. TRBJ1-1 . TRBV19 TGTGCCAGTAGTATAGATAGACAGTCTGAAGCTTTCTTT CASSIDRQSEAFF
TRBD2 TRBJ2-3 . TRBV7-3 TGTGCCAGCAGCCCCTCGGCGGGACTAGCCCCAGATACGCAGTATTTT CASSPSAGLAPDTQYF
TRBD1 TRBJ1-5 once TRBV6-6 TGTGCCAGCAGTTTGGGCAGGGGGTTGCCCCAGCATTTT CASSLGRGLPQHF
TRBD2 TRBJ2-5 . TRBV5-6 TGTGCCAGCAGCTTCCCCATTAGCGGGGGCCAAGAGACCCAGTACTTC CASSFPISGGQETQYF